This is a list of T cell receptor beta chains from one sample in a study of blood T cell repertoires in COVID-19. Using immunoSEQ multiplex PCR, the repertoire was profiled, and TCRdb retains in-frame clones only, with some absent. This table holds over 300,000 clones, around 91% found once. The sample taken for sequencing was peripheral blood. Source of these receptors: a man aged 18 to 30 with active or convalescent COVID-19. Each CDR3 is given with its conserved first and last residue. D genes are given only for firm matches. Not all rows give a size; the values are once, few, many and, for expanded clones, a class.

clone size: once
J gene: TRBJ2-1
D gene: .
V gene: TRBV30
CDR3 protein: CAWSIPRLDKYNEQFF
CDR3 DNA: TGTGCCTGGAGTATTCCCAGACTAGATAAGTACAATGAGCAGTTCTTC

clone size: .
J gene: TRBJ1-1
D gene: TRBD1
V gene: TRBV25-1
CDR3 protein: CASGTGAGNTEAFF
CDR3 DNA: TGTGCCAGCGGGACAGGGGCCGGGAACACTGAAGCTTTCTTT

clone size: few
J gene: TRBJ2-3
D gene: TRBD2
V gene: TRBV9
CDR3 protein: CASSVRLAGSTDTQYF
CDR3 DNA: TGTGCCAGCAGCGTTCGCCTAGCGGGTAGTACAGATACGCAGTATTTT

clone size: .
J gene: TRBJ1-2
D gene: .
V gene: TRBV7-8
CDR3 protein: CAPEGYTF
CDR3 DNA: TGTGCCCCAGAAGGCTACACCTTC

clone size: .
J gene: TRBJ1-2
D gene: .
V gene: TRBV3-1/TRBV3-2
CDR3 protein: CASSQLGGPNYGYTF
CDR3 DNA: TGTGCCAGCAGCCAGCTGGGGGGGCCTAACTATGGCTACACCTTC

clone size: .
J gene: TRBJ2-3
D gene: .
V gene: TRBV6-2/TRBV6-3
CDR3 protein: CASSYARSTDTQYF
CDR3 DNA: TGTGCCAGCAGTTATGCCAGAAGCACAGATACGCAGTATTTT

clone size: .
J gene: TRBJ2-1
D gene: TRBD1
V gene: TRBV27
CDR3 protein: CASSFGQGAVEQFF
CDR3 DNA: TGTGCCAGCAGTTTTGGACAGGGGGCGGTTGAGCAGTTCTTC

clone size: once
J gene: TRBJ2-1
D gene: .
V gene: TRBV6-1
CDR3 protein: CASSGRDGSSYNEQFF
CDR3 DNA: TGTGCCAGCAGTGGGAGGGACGGGAGCTCCTACAATGAGCAGTTCTTC

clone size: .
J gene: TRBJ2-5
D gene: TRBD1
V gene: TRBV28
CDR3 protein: CASSRDRGETQYF
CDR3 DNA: TGTGCCAGCAGCCGGGACAGGGGAGAGACCCAGTACTTC

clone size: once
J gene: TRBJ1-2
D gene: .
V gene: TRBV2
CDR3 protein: CASIWTENYGYTF
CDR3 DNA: TGTGCCAGCATCTGGACAGAAAACTATGGCTACACCTTC

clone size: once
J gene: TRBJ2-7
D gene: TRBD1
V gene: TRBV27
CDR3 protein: CASSAGTAYEQYF
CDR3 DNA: TGTGCCAGCAGTGCCGGGACAGCCTACGAGCAGTACTTC

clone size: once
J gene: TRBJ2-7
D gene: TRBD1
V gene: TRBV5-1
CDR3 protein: CASSLRGQNHEQYF
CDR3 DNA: TGCGCCAGCAGCTTGAGGGGGCAGAACCACGAGCAGTACTTC

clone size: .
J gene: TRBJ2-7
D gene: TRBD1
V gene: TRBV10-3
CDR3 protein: CAISDPGQASSYEQYF
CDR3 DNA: TGTGCCATCAGTGACCCGGGACAGGCCAGCTCCTACGAGCAGTACTTC

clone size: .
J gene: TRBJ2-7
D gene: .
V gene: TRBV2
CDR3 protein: CASSEVGRSSYEQYF
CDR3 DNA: TGTGCCAGCAGTGAAGTAGGGAGGTCCTCCTACGAGCAGTACTTC

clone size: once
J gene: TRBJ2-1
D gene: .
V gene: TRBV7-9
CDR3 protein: CASSPPSGTTYNEQFF
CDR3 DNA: TGTGCCAGCAGCCCCCCCTCCGGGACAACCTACAATGAGCAGTTCTTC

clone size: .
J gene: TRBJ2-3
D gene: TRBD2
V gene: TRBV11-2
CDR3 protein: CASSLDSRGGFSTDTQYF
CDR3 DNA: TGTGCCAGCAGCTTAGATAGCCGGGGGGGGTTTAGCACAGATACGCAGTATTTT

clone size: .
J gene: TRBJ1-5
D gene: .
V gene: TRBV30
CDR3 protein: CAWSVGTQNQPQHF
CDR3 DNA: TGTGCCTGGAGTGTAGGGACACAAAATCAGCCCCAGCATTTT

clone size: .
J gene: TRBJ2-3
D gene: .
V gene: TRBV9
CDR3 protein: CASSPTPGLAGDTQYF
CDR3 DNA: TGTGCCAGCAGCCCAACACCGGGACTGGCCGGAGATACGCAGTATTTT

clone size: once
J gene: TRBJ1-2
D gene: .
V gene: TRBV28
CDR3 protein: CASRQELYYGYTF
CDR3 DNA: TGTGCCAGCAGACAAGAATTATACTATGGCTACACCTTC

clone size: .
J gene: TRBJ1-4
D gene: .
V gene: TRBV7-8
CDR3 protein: CASSLAGQGEKLFF
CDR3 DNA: TGTGCCAGCAGCTTAGCGGGACAAGGGGAAAAACTGTTTTTT

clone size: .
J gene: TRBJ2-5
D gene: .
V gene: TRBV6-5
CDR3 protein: CASSSPRETQYF
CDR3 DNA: TGTGCCAGCAGCTCCCCCAGGGAGACCCAGTACTTC

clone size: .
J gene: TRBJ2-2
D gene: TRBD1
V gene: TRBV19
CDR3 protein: CASREGQGSTGELFF
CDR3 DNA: TGTGCCAGTAGAGAAGGACAGGGGTCCACCGGGGAGCTGTTTTTT

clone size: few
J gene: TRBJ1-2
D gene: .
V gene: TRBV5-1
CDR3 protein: CASSAEGLGGYTF
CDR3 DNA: TGCGCCAGCAGCGCGGAGGGCCTCGGAGGCTACACCTTC

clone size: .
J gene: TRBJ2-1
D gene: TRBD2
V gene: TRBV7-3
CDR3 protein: CASSPPGGSGGPGSYNEQFF
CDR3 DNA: TGTGCCAGCAGCCCCCCGGGTGGGAGCGGGGGCCCGGGGTCCTACAATGAGCAGTTCTTC

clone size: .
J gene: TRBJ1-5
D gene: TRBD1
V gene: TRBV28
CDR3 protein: CASSRDRVNQPQHF
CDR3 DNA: TGTGCCAGCAGTCGAGACAGGGTAAATCAGCCCCAGCATTTT

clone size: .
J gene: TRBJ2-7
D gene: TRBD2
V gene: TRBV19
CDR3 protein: CASSTLKTGGAIEQYF
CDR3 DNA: TGTGCCAGTAGTACCCTCAAGACCGGGGGGGCGATCGAGCAGTACTTC

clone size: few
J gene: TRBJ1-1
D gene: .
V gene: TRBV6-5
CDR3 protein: CASSYSWATEAFF
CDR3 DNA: TGTGCCAGCAGTTACTCCTGGGCCACTGAAGCTTTCTTT

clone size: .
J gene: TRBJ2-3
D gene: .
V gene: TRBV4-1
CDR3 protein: CASSQERDTQYF
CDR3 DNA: TGCGCCAGCAGCCAAGAGCGGGATACGCAGTATTTT

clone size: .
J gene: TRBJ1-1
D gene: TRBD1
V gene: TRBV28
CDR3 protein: CASRATGGWTEAFF
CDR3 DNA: TGTGCCAGCAGAGCGACAGGGGGCTGGACTGAAGCTTTCTTT

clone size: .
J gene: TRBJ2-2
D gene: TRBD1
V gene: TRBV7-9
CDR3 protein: CASREGTGGDTGELFF
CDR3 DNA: TGTGCCAGCAGGGAGGGGACAGGGGGAGACACCGGGGAGCTGTTTTTT

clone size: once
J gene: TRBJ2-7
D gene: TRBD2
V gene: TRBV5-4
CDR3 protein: CASSLGGLAGGYEQYF
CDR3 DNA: TGTGCCAGCAGCTTGGGGGGACTAGCGGGAGGCTACGAGCAGTACTTC

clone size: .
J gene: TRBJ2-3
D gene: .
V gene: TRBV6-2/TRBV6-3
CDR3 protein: CASSYAFPGDTQYF
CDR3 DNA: TGTGCCAGCAGTTACGCGTTCCCGGGGGATACGCAGTATTTT

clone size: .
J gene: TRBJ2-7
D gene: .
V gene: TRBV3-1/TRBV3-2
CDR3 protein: CASSQGQGPEQYF
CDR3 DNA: TGTGCCAGCAGCCAAGGGCAGGGGCCCGAGCAGTACTTC

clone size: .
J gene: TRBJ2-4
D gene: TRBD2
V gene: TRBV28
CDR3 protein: CASSLAGGAKNIQYF
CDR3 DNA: TGTGCCAGCAGTTTAGCGGGGGGAGCCAAAAACATTCAGTACTTC

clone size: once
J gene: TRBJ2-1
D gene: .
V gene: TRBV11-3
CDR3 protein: CASSLRYNEQFF
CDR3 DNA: TGTGCCAGCAGCCTAAGATACAATGAGCAGTTCTTC

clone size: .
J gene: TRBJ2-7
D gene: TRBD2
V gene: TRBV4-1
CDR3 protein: CASSQDRTSGRTYEQYF
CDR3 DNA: TGCGCCAGCAGCCAAGACCGGACTAGCGGGAGGACTTACGAGCAGTACTTC

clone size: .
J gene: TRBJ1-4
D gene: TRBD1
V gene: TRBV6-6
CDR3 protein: CASSNGQVEEKLFF
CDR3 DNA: TGTGCCAGCAGTAACGGACAGGTAGAAGAAAAACTGTTTTTT

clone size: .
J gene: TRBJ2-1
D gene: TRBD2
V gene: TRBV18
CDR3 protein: CASSLRLAHEQFF
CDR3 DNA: TGTGCCAGCTCACTCCGACTAGCTCATGAGCAGTTCTTC

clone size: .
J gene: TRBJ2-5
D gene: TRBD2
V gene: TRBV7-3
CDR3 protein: CASSSYGGGETQYF
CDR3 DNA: TGTGCCAGCAGCAGCTACGGGGGAGGGGAGACCCAGTACTTC

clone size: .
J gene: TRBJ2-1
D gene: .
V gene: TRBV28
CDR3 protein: CASSLLGRGNEQFF
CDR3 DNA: TGTGCCAGCAGTTTACTAGGCAGGGGCAATGAGCAGTTCTTC

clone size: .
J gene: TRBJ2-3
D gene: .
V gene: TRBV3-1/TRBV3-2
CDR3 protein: CASSQGDGNTQYF
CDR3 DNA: TGTGCCAGCAGCCAAGGAGACGGGAATACGCAGTATTTT

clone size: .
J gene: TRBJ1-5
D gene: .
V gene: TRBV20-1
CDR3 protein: CSASDGGGQPQHF
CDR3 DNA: TGCAGTGCTAGTGACGGGGGAGGACAGCCCCAGCATTTT

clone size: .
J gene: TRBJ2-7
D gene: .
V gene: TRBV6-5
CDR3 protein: CASSPLGVRYEQYF
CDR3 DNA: TGTGCCAGCAGCCCCCTAGGGGTGCGATACGAGCAGTACTTC

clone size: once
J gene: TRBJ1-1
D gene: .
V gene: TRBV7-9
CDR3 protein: CASSLAGGVNTEAFF
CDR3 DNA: TGTGCCAGCAGCTTAGCTGGGGGCGTGAACACTGAAGCTTTCTTT